Described below is a single TCR beta chain sequence and its context. What it binds is unknown. The sample is drawn from a study of shared clonotypes between healthy human individuals. Regarding the study as a whole: Generation probabilities of non-shared clonotypes were lower (relative to those shared by all four donors). Clonotype sharing among donors, it was expected, would be affected by sequencing depth. Sampling was confined to blood; repertoires within tissues likely differ. With a handful of donors compared, roughly 4.9% of naive CD4 clonotypes were shared.

Naive CD8 cells, CD45RO-negative and positively selected for CCR7, excluded terminally differentiated effector memory CD45RA+ cells. Method: immunoSEQ multiplex PCR; TCRdb's copy keeps in-frame clones and lacks some. The profile covers hundreds of thousands of clones, with around 95% appearing a single time and over 0.1% taken by the ten largest. The CDR3 has 17 residues. Per the germline V gene, CDR1 is SGDLS and CDR2 is YYNGEE. V shed 7 bases and J 4 bases; nucleotides not matched to a gene: 11. The chain uses TRBV9 and TRBJ2-5; TRBD2 agrees at 15 bases. Sequencing input: naive CD8+ T cells sorted from blood. The origin of this receptor is a woman aged 25 to 39 in good health. This CDR3 reads CASPPQRGLAGGETQYF. DNA for the CDR3: TGTGCCAGCCCGCCTCAAAGGGGACTAGCGGGAGGAGAGACCCAGTACTTC.